This T cell receptor beta chain comes out of a study of STAT3 mutations in large granular lymphocyte leukemia. About the research overall: More than half of T-LGLL patients received immunosuppressive therapy.

CDR3 size: 16 residues. CDR1 MNHEY and CDR2 SVGAGI come from the germline V gene. Trimming removed 0 bases from V and 3 bases from J; junction bases left unmatched: 4. Study findings and constraints: Differing intervals and regimens complicate linking therapy response to clone burden. In several patients, dominant TCR clone burden exceeded STAT3 mutant burden, suggesting STAT3 mutation arose secondarily. At least one immunodominant TCR beta clonotype appeared in every T-cell large granular lymphocyte leukemia patient. After therapy, about 35% of the 18 patients switched clonotypes, all new clones STAT3 wild type.

Method: immunoSEQ multiplex PCR; TCRdb's copy keeps in-frame clones and lacks some. Among about 42,000 clones, roughly 81% were seen once, and the ten largest hold 0.43%. Turning to this clone: The antigen is unknown.

Input material: PBMCs. This sequence joins TRBV6-5 and TRBJ2-1; 8 positions match TRBD2. The receptor's source is a human donor with T large granular lymphocyte leukemia. Some clones in this sample may be carry-over from other donors' samples. CDR3 amino acids: CASSYSAGEIYNEQFF. The CDR3 nucleotides are TGTGCCAGCAGTTACTCAGCGGGAGAGATCTACAATGAGCAGTTCTTC.